These 30 T cell receptor beta chains were all obtained from the same sample, sequenced in a study of shared clonotypes between healthy human individuals. Here immunoSEQ multiplex PCR was the method, and the copy in TCRdb shows in-frame clones only, minus some. Among 2 million to 3 million clones listed, 93% were seen once. What was sequenced was naive CD4+ T cells from PBMCs. The subset was: CD45RA+ positively selected. All receptors come from a man in his late teens or twenties in good health. Some clones in this sample may be carry-over from other donors' samples.

The chain links TRBV5-4 to TRBJ2-6, with a weak D call TRBD2 (5 bases). V was trimmed by 2 bases and J by 3 bases, leaving 9 bases between them. CDR3 length: 15 amino acids. From germline, CDR1 is SGHNT and CDR2 YYREEE (reference sequence). CDR3 sequence: CASSFAAGGANVLTF. The CDR3 region has the DNA TGTGCCAGCAGCTTCGCGGCGGGTGGGGCCAACGTCCTGACTTTC.

The J gene is TRBJ1-4, the V gene TRBV30; D remains unclear. CDR3 size: 11 residues. V was pared by 3 bases and J by 9 bases, with 8 bases between. The V gene's germline CDR1 is GTSNPN and CDR2 SVGIG (reference sequence). The CDR3 nucleotides are TGTGCCTGGAGCGATGGTCAAAAACTGTTTTTT. It codes for CAWSDGQKLFF.

This clone was recorded once. The V gene is TRBV4-2, the J gene TRBJ2-2; the D gene could be TRBD1 or TRBD2 (5 bases each). The CDR3 loop spans 15 amino acids. Germline V gene lookup returns CDR1 LGHNA and CDR2 YNFKEQ. V dropped 3 bases and J dropped 3 bases, with 11 bases sitting between them. Here the CDR3 reads CASSQGEPDTGELFF. The CDR3 DNA follows: TGTGCCAGCAGCCAGGGGGAGCCCGACACCGGGGAGCTGTTTTTT.

With respect to this clone: The same CDR3 arises from other DNA sequences in this sample as well. The V gene is TRBV5-1, the J gene TRBJ2-1; no clear D. Trimming cost V 0 bases and J 3 bases, with 10 bases left between them. The CDR3 runs 15 residues. Germline V gives CDR1 SGHRS, CDR2 YFSETQ. The CDR3 protein is CASSLVGGSYNEQFF. In DNA, the CDR3 is TGCGCCAGCAGCTTGGTAGGCGGCAGCTACAATGAGCAGTTCTTC. Variable domain in full (rest from reference TRBV5-1 and TRBJ2-1): KAGVTQTPRYLIKTRGQQVTLSCSPISGHRSVSWYQQTPGQGLQFLFEYFSETQRNKGNFPGRFSGRQFSNSRSEMNVSTLELGDSALYLCASSLVGGSYNEQFFGPGTRLTVL.

The gene calls are TRBV18 and TRBJ1-1; the D is unclear. CDR3 length equals 15 residues. The germline V gene has CDR1 KGHSH and CDR2 LQKENI. V dropped 3 bases and J dropped 1 base, with 12 bases sitting between them. Here the CDR3 reads CASSPPIGRNTEAFF. The CDR3 coding sequence is TGTGCCAGCTCACCCCCCATCGGGCGGAACACTGAAGCTTTCTTT.

J is TRBJ1-4 and V is TRBV18, with D unclear. This CDR3 region has 15 residues. From germline, CDR1 is KGHSH and CDR2 LQKENI. With 2 bases removed from V and 4 bases from J, the gap between germline ends came to 11 bases. This chain's CDR3 is CASSPGRLDNEKLFF. CDR3 in DNA: TGTGCCAGCTCACCAGGGAGGCTCGATAATGAAAAACTGTTTTTT.

As concerns this clone: This same CDR3 is encoded by further DNA sequences in the sample. The V and J genes are TRBV9 and TRBJ2-3; no reliable D call. This CDR3 is 13 amino acids long. V lost 0 bases, J lost 2 bases, and 4 bases lay in between. CDR1 SGDLS and CDR2 YYNGEE come from the germline V gene. In DNA, the CDR3 is TGTGCCAGCAGCGTAGAATCCACAGATACGCAGTATTTT. This gives the protein CASSVESTDTQYF.

The rearrangement links TRBV7-9 to TRBJ1-5, with 8 bases that match TRBD1. The CDR3 runs 16 residues. The V and J ends lost 5 bases and 7 bases, in that order; junction bases with no gene match: 13. In germline, CDR1 is SEHNR, CDR2 FQNEAQ (reference sequence). This CDR3 reads CASSADRGREDQPQHF. In DNA form, the CDR3 reads TGTGCCAGCAGCGCAGACAGGGGCCGCGAGGACCAGCCCCAGCATTTT. The complete variable domain, with remaining parts taken from reference TRBV7-9 and TRBJ1-5, reads DTGVSQNPRHKITKRGQNVTFRCDPISEHNRLYWYRQTLGQGPEFLTYFQNEAQLEKSRLLSDRFSAERPKGSFSTLEIQRTEQGDSAMYLCASSADRGREDQPQHFGDGTRLSIL.

This clone occurred a few times. V and J are TRBV6-4 and TRBJ2-3; D unresolved. Trimming left V 2 bases short and J 11 bases short, with 14 bases between. CDR3 size: 13 residues. The V gene's germline CDR1 is MRHNA and CDR2 SNTAGT. CDR3 residues: CASSDDSRTRQYF. CDR3 DNA: TGTGCCAGCAGTGACGACTCCCGGACGCGGCAGTATTTT.

The chain employs TRBV5-8 and TRBJ2-2, with D perhaps matching TRBD2 (5 bases). In germline, CDR1 is SGHTS, CDR2 YDEGEE. The CDR3 sequence is 17 residues long. V lost 2 bases to trimming and J lost 3 bases, with 17 bases between them. The CDR3 DNA reads TGTGCCAGCAGCTTTCTGAGGGCGTCAATTTACACCGGGGAGCTGTTTTTT. The encoded protein is CASSFLRASIYTGELFF. Full variable domain (outside the CDR3, taken from reference TRBV5-8 and TRBJ2-2): EAGVTQSPTHLIKTRGQQATLRCSPISGHTSVYWYQQALGLGLQFLLWYDEGEERNRGNFPPRFSGRQFPNYSSELNVNALELEDSALYLCASSFLRASIYTGELFFGEGSRLTVL.

The J gene is TRBJ1-5, the V gene TRBV7-9; possibly TRBD1 for D (5 bases). V was shortened by 0 bases and J by 6 bases, with 12 bases between the two germline ends. The germline V gene encodes CDR1 SEHNR and CDR2 FQNEAQ (reference sequence). The CDR3 covers 15 residues. The DNA of the CDR3 is TGTGCCAGCAGCTTAGCGCACGGGGGAGGTCAGCCCCAGCATTTT. Residues: CASSLAHGGGQPQHF.

The rearrangement joins TRBV19 to TRBJ1-4; no clear D. V was cut by 6 bases and J by 2 bases, with 10 bases left in between. The CDR3 consists of 14 residues. The V gene's germline CDR1 is LNHDA and CDR2 SQIVND (reference sequence). This CDR3 is CASRIRATNEKLFF. The DNA of the CDR3 is TGTGCCAGTAGGATACGGGCCACTAATGAAAAACTGTTTTTT.

In its sample, this clone was seen once. The J gene is TRBJ2-1, the V gene TRBV5-1; maybe TRBD1 (6 bases). Germline CDR1 reads SGHRS; CDR2 reads YFSETQ. V dropped 5 bases and J dropped 3 bases, with 9 bases sitting between them. The CDR3 has 13 residues. This CDR3 is CASRLDSYNEQFF. Here the CDR3 DNA reads TGCGCCAGCAGACTGGACAGCTACAATGAGCAGTTCTTC.

V is TRBV6-5 and J is TRBJ2-7, with D perhaps matching TRBD2 (6 bases). CDR1 and CDR2 from the germline V gene are MNHEY and SVGAGI. The CDR3 loop spans 14 amino acids. V gave up 11 bases and J gave up 6 bases, with 23 bases separating them. The CDR3: CAVRAGTPVGEQYF. The DNA for the CDR3 is TGTGCCGTGAGAGCCGGGACTCCCGTTGGCGAGCAGTACTTC.

The V and J genes are TRBV18 and TRBJ2-1; 10 bases align to TRBD2. The germline V gene has CDR1 KGHSH and CDR2 LQKENI. The V segment lost 2 bases and the J segment 5 bases; nucleotides outside the gene matches: 3. The CDR3 covers 15 residues. CDR3 in amino acids: CASSPASGRDNEQFF. CDR3 DNA sequence: TGTGCCAGCTCACCAGCTAGCGGGAGAGACAATGAGCAGTTCTTC. Supplemented by reference TRBV18 and TRBJ2-1, the full variable domain reads NAGVMQNPRHLVRRRGQEARLRCSPMKGHSHVYWYRQLPEEGLKFMVYLQKENIIDESGMPKERFSAEFPKEGPSILRIQQVVRGDSAAYFCASSPASGRDNEQFFGPGTRLTVL.

This chain uses TRBV6-5 with TRBJ2-7; D not resolved. The CDR3 contains 12 residues. The germline CDR1 and CDR2 sequences are MNHEY and SVGAGI. The ends were cut back, 6 bases at V and 3 bases at J, with 9 bases in the middle. CDR3 residues: CASRGRGYEQYF. CDR3 nucleotides: TGTGCCAGCAGGGGCAGAGGCTACGAGCAGTACTTC.

The chain uses TRBV5-1 and TRBJ2-3, with D uncertain. V dropped 0 bases and J dropped 0 bases, with 11 bases sitting between them. Germline CDR1 SGHRS, CDR2 YFSETQ. The CDR3 spans 16 residues. CDR3 DNA sequence: TGCGCCAGCAGCTTGGGGACCACGCCTAGCACAGATACGCAGTATTTT. Translating gives CASSLGTTPSTDTQYF.

The rearrangement uses TRBV30 and TRBJ2-1, with 10 bases lining up with TRBD2. Germline loops: CDR1 GTSNPN, CDR2 SVGIG (reference sequence). V was pared by 8 bases and J by 8 bases, with 9 bases of the junction left unmatched. The CDR3 runs 13 residues. The DNA of the CDR3 is TGTGCCCGATCTAGCGGGAGTTTGTATGAGCAGTTCTTC. Protein product: CARSSGSLYEQFF.

This clone was seen once. J is TRBJ2-3 and V is TRBV9, with 7 bases matching TRBD1. This CDR3 is 17 amino acids long. CDR1 is SGDLS, CDR2 YYNGEE, per germline. V shed 0 bases, J shed 4 bases, and the junction held 11 bases outside the gene matches. The CDR3 region has the DNA TGTGCCAGCAGCGTAGCTATAAACAGGGGAATGCCAGATACGCAGTATTTT. Protein sequence: CASSVAINRGMPDTQYF. Variable domain in full (rest from reference TRBV9 and TRBJ2-3): DSGVTQTPKHLITATGQRVTLRCSPRSGDLSVYWYQQSLDQGLQFLIQYYNGEERAKGNILERFSAQQFPDLHSELNLSSLELGDSALYFCASSVAINRGMPDTQYFGPGTRLTVL.

With respect to this clone: The sample carries other DNA sequences with the same CDR3. The chain carries TRBV30 and TRBJ2-7, with D tentatively TRBD1 (6 bases). This CDR3 has 11 amino acids. V lost 7 bases, J lost 4 bases, and 11 bases lay in between. Germline V gene sequence: CDR1 GTSNPN, CDR2 SVGIG (reference sequence). The CDR3 loop is CASGQSYEQYF. CDR3 coding DNA: TGTGCCTCCGGACAGAGTTACGAGCAGTACTTC.

This chain links TRBV19 with TRBJ2-7; the D gene could be TRBD1 or TRBD2 (5 bases each). The CDR3 is 14 residues long. Germline V CDR1 and CDR2: LNHDA, SQIVND (reference sequence). V lost 5 bases, J lost 2 bases, and 13 bases lay in between. The CDR3 nucleotides read TGTGCCAGTAGTTTCCGGGACGGGGCCTACGAGCAGTACTTC. Translating it yields CASSFRDGAYEQYF.

The chain uses TRBV21-1 and TRBJ2-1; the listed D gene, TRBD2, was not tested against the DNA. TRBV21-1 is deemed a pseudogene. The CDR3 runs to 14 residues. In DNA form, the CDR3 reads TGTGCCAGCAGCAAAGGTACTGGGGGGGACGAGCAGTTCTTC. It yields the protein CASSKGTGGDEQFF.

The rearrangement links TRBV6-6 to TRBJ1-1; possible D gene TRBD1, 5 bases. CDR3 length: 14 residues. CDR1 MNHNY and CDR2 SVGAGI come from the germline V gene (reference sequence). Trimming took off 7 bases at V and 1 base at J, with 13 bases between the two ends. In DNA form, the CDR3 reads TGTGCCAGCATCCTTGCAGGGACGAACACTGAAGCTTTCTTT. Protein sequence: CASILAGTNTEAFF.

This chain uses TRBV27 with TRBJ2-2, with 11 bases matching TRBD1. Germline V gene lookup returns CDR1 MNHEY and CDR2 SMNVEV (reference sequence). The CDR3 is 15 amino acids. J gave up 5 bases and V 6 bases, and 5 bases lay outside the gene matches. CDR3 sequence reads: CASRGTGGWTGELFF. As DNA, the CDR3 is TGTGCCAGCAGGGGGACAGGGGGGTGGACCGGGGAGCTGTTTTTT.

This chain connects TRBV5-5 to TRBJ1-2; D gene unclear. The ends were cut back, 2 bases at V and 4 bases at J, with 9 bases in the middle. CDR1 is SGHKS, CDR2 YYEKEE, per germline (reference sequence). The CDR3 contains 13 residues. The CDR3 here is CASSFVTSYGYTF. The CDR3 nucleotides are TGTGCCAGCAGCTTCGTGACATCCTATGGCTACACCTTC.

The rearrangement links TRBV4-2 to TRBJ2-1, with 9 bases that match TRBD2. CDR3 length: 16 residues. The V gene's germline CDR1 is LGHNA and CDR2 YNFKEQ. The J segment lost 5 bases and the V segment lost 3 bases, leaving 8 bases of the junction unmatched. The CDR3 protein is CASSHLSGRGNNEQFF. CDR3 sequence (DNA): TGTGCCAGCAGCCACCTTAGCGGGAGAGGTAACAATGAGCAGTTCTTC.

The gene calls are TRBV14 and TRBJ2-3; D gene uncertain. The V gene's germline CDR1 is SGHDN and CDR2 FVKESK. The CDR3 runs 12 residues. V lost 1 base, J lost 8 bases, and 7 bases lay in between. CDR3 amino acids: CASSQVESTQYF. CDR3 sequence (DNA): TGTGCCAGCAGCCAAGTAGAGTCTACGCAGTATTTT.

The V call is TRBV5-1, the J call TRBJ2-7, with 11 bases aligning to TRBD2. There are 19 residues in the CDR3. The germline V gene encodes CDR1 SGHRS and CDR2 YFSETQ. The junction had 21 bases not matched to a gene; V was cut back by 4 bases and J by 6 bases. In DNA form, the CDR3 reads TGCGCCAGCAGCCAACGACCCGGGACTAGCGGAAAAGGGGGCCTCGAGCAGTACTTC. It yields the protein CASSQRPGTSGKGGLEQYF.

V and J are TRBV6-6 and TRBJ2-7; TRBD1 agrees at 12 bases. The J segment lost 5 bases and the V segment lost 5 bases, leaving 7 bases of the junction unmatched. The V gene's germline CDR1 is MNHNY and CDR2 SVGAGI (reference sequence). The CDR3 spans 15 residues. CDR3 nucleotide sequence: TGTGCCAGCAGTAATCCGGGACAGGGGGCCAACGAGCAGTACTTC. As protein: CASSNPGQGANEQYF.

The chain recombines TRBV18 with TRBJ1-3, with 8 bases lining up with TRBD1. J was trimmed by 4 bases and V by 2 bases; bases with no gene match: 7. The CDR3 is 16 amino acids. Germline CDR1 KGHSH, CDR2 LQKENI. The chain's CDR3 is CASSPGTGTTGNTIYF. The DNA of the CDR3 is TGTGCCAGCTCACCAGGGACAGGCACTACGGGAAACACCATATATTTT.